Listed here are 23 T cell receptor beta chains from one sample, sequenced in a study of cytomegalovirus exposure and HLA in healthy donors. 13 Jbeta primers and 60 Vbeta primers were used for the PCR. The assay was immunoSEQ multiplex PCR, and TCRdb's table has in-frame clones only and misses some. The data contain 200,000 to 250,000 clones, around 80% of them singletons. The sample consisted of PBMCs. The origin of the receptors is a man between 18 and 35 years old in good health and CMV-seronegative.

The chain uses TRBV27 and TRBJ1-2, with a tentative D call TRBD1 (5 bases). V lost 6 bases and J lost 3, with 14 bases in between. The CDR3 has 14 residues. Germline V gene lookup returns CDR1 MNHEY and CDR2 SMNVEV (reference sequence). The CDR3 region is CASSTMGRDYGYTF. The CDR3 DNA follows: TGTGCCAGCAGCACCATGGGCAGGGACTATGGCTACACCTTC.

The V call is TRBV25-1, the J call TRBJ1-2; maybe TRBD1 (6 bases). Trimming removed 4 bases from V and 3 bases from J, with 15 bases in between. The CDR3 is 15 residues long. The germline V gene encodes CDR1 MGHDK and CDR2 SYGVNS. The CDR3: CASSGTGPVDYGYTF. As DNA, the CDR3 is TGTGCCAGCAGTGGAACAGGGCCGGTCGACTATGGCTACACCTTC.

V and J are TRBV4-1 and TRBJ2-1; no clear D. CDR3 length: 15 residues. Germline V gene data show CDR1 as MGHRA and CDR2 as YSYEKL. The ends were cut back, 4 bases at V and 1 base at J, with 11 bases in the middle. CDR3 sequence: CASSPQERSYNEQFF. The CDR3 region has the DNA TGCGCCAGCAGCCCCCAAGAGAGATCCTACAATGAGCAGTTCTTC.

The chain couples TRBV15 to TRBJ1-1; possibly TRBD1 for D (5 bases). The CDR3 is 14 residues long. Germline V CDR1 and CDR2: LNHNV, YYDKDF (reference sequence). V lost 3 bases, J lost 10 bases, and 18 bases lay in between. DNA of the CDR3: TGTGCCACCAGCAGGGGAGGGGACTCGCTCGGAGCTTTCTTT. Translated, it gives CATSRGGDSLGAFF.

V and J are TRBV7-9 and TRBJ2-7; D is unresolved. Per germline, CDR1 SEHNR and CDR2 FQNEAQ (reference sequence). The CDR3 has 13 amino acids. V was cut by 0 bases and J by 6 bases, with 9 bases left in between. CDR3 amino acids: CASSLASVIEQYF. The CDR3 nucleotides are TGTGCCAGCAGCTTAGCGTCGGTGATCGAGCAGTACTTC.

The chain is built from TRBV15 and TRBJ2-5; tentative D call: TRBD1 (6 bases). The J call may be incorrect, as the DNA end agrees better with TRBJ2-7. The germline CDR1 and CDR2 sequences are LNHNV and YYDKDF (reference sequence). The CDR3 loop spans 14 amino acids. The CDR3 DNA reads TGTGCCACCAGCAGAGACAGGGGACCGGGCGAGCAGTACTTC. Its translation: CATSRDRGPGEQYF.

The chain has TRBV25-1 and TRBJ1-1; D not resolved. CDR1 and CDR2 from the germline V gene are MGHDK and SYGVNS. Between the trimmed V and J ends, which lost 2 bases and 1 base, there was a span of 5 bases. The CDR3 totals 13 residues. The CDR3 loop reads CASSEPGNTEAFF. CDR3 bases: TGTGCCAGCAGTGAACCGGGGAACACTGAAGCTTTCTTT.

This chain joins TRBV7-2 and TRBJ1-1, with a tentative D call TRBD1 (5 bases). This CDR3 has 16 amino acids. V lost 2 bases, J lost 3 bases, and 16 bases lay in between. CDR1 and CDR2 from the germline V gene are SGHTA and FQGNSA. CDR3 loop: CASSLLFRARDTEAFF. The CDR3 DNA is TGTGCCAGCAGCTTACTCTTCAGGGCAAGGGACACTGAAGCTTTCTTT.

The rearrangement uses TRBV5-1 and TRBJ2-5; D perhaps matches TRBD2 (6 bases). The germline CDR1 and CDR2 sequences are SGHRS and YFSETQ. The CDR3 contains 15 residues. The V gene lost 5 bases and the J gene lost 4 bases, with 18 bases spanning the gap. CDR3 in DNA: TGCGCCAGCAGTATTGGGACGGGAGAGCGAGAGACCCAGTACTTC. This sequence encodes CASSIGTGERETQYF.

The rearrangement joins TRBV5-1 to TRBJ2-3; D possibly corresponds to TRBD1 (6 bases). CDR3 length equals 14 residues. The V end was cut by 4 bases, the J end by 6 bases, with 15 bases between. Germline V gene lookup returns CDR1 SGHRS and CDR2 YFSETQ. The chain's CDR3 is CASSAQDRRDTQYF. CDR3 bases: TGCGCCAGCAGCGCACAGGACAGACGGGATACGCAGTATTTT.

V is TRBV5-1 and J is TRBJ2-3, with 9 bases aligning to TRBD2. Looked up from germline, CDR1 is SGHRS and CDR2 is YFSETQ. The V gene end was trimmed by 5 bases and the J gene end by 2 bases; junction bases not matched to a gene: 15. This CDR3 has 18 residues. CDR3 protein: CASRESGRSPWDTDTQYF. CDR3 DNA sequence: TGCGCCAGCAGAGAGAGCGGGAGGTCCCCCTGGGACACAGATACGCAGTATTTT.

This sequence joins TRBV27 and TRBJ1-1; D is unclear. Looked up from germline, CDR1 is MNHEY and CDR2 is SMNVEV (reference sequence). The CDR3 extends over 14 amino acids. V was clipped by 4 bases and J by 1 base, with 10 bases between them. Here the CDR3 DNA reads TGTGCCAGCAGTTCTTTACCAGGGAACACTGAAGCTTTCTTT. It encodes CASSSLPGNTEAFF.

The chain combines TRBV30 with TRBJ2-2; maybe TRBD1 (5 bases). Looked up from germline, CDR1 is GTSNPN and CDR2 is SVGIG (reference sequence). The CDR3 length is 13 residues. Trimming shortened V by 0 bases and J by 7 bases, and 9 bases separated the two germline ends. In DNA form, the CDR3 reads TGTGCCTGGAGTGTAGGGGATTTCGGGGAGCTGTTTTTT. This codes for CAWSVGDFGELFF. The variable domain in full, completed from reference TRBV30 and TRBJ2-2, reads SQTIHQWPATLVQPVGSPLSLECTVEGTSNPNLYWYRQAAGRGLQLLFYSVGIGQISSEVPQNLSASRPQDRQFILSSKKLLLSDSGFYLCAWSVGDFGELFFGEGSRLTVL.

V gene TRBV28 combines with J gene TRBJ2-4, with TRBD1 as a possible D gene (6 bases). The CDR3 is 16 residues long. The germline CDR1 and CDR2 sequences are MDHEN and SYDVKM. V lost 4 bases, J lost 7 bases, and 20 bases lay in between. The CDR3 is CASSSINTGLGNIQYF. The CDR3 nucleotides are TGTGCCAGCAGTTCGATTAACACAGGGCTCGGGAACATTCAGTACTTC.

This chain joins TRBV30 and TRBJ2-7; 7 nucleotides agree with TRBD1. Germline-derived CDR1 and CDR2 are GTSNPN and SVGIG (reference sequence). Trimming took 3 bases from V and 4 from J; bases not matched to a gene: 3. The CDR3 runs 12 residues. The CDR3 sequence: CAWSTGQYEQYF. The CDR3 DNA reads TGTGCCTGGAGCACGGGACAGTACGAGCAGTACTTC.

The table lists this clone with a few counts. The rearrangement uses TRBV5-4 and TRBJ2-1, with a possible D match to TRBD2 (6 bases). The CDR3 has 16 residues. Germline-derived CDR1 and CDR2 are SGHNT and YYREEE (reference sequence). V lost 6 bases and J 1 base, leaving 17 bases between the germline ends. The CDR3 sequence: CASTLSGAHSYNEQFF. The CDR3 DNA is TGTGCCAGCACCCTTAGCGGAGCCCATTCCTACAATGAGCAGTTCTTC.

The CDR3 protein is CASSVVTSGSYEQYF. DNA for the CDR3: TGTGCCAGCAGCGTAGTAACTAGCGGATCCTACGAGCAGTACTTC. The V gene is TRBV9, the J gene TRBJ2-7; TRBD2 matches at 8 bases. In germline, CDR1 is SGDLS, CDR2 YYNGEE. Trimming removed 0 bases from V and 1 base from J; junction bases left unmatched: 3. This CDR3 has 15 residues. Combining the CDR3 with reference TRBV9 and TRBJ2-7 gives the whole variable domain DSGVTQTPKHLITATGQRVTLRCSPRSGDLSVYWYQQSLDQGLQFLIQYYNGEERAKGNILERFSAQQFPDLHSELNLSSLELGDSALYFCASSVVTSGSYEQYFGPGTRLTVT.

The V gene is TRBV10-3, the J gene TRBJ1-1; possibly TRBD1 for D (6 bases). CDR1 and CDR2 (germline): ENHRY, SYGVKD. This CDR3 is built from 15 residues. Trimming cost V 6 bases and J 5 bases, with 19 bases left between them. The CDR3 sequence is CAISNYGQTRTEAFF. As DNA, the CDR3 is TGTGCCATCAGCAATTATGGACAGACTCGGACTGAAGCTTTCTTT.

The chain links TRBV6-5 to TRBJ1-1; D perhaps matches TRBD1 (5 bases). Germline lookup yields CDR1 MNHEY and CDR2 SVGAGI. Trimming took 5 bases from V and 1 from J, leaving 11 bases between them. CDR3 length equals 14 residues. CDR3 bases: TGTGCCAGCAGTGAACCTACAGGGAACACTGAAGCTTTCTTT. This sequence encodes CASSEPTGNTEAFF.

The chain joins TRBV6-4 to TRBJ2-1; 9 bases agree with TRBD1. This CDR3 comprises 19 residues. Germline V gene data show CDR1 as MRHNA and CDR2 as SNTAGT. V trimming: 6 bases; J trimming: 0 bases; junction bases outside the gene matches: 15. CDR3 in DNA: TGTGCCAGCAGCCTTACCCGGGACAGGGCCCCGAGCTCCTACAATGAGCAGTTCTTC. Protein product: CASSLTRDRAPSSYNEQFF.

This clone was picked up a small number of times. This chain joins TRBV27 and TRBJ2-7, with 9 bases that match TRBD2. This CDR3 is built from 15 residues. After removal of 1 base from V and 2 bases from J, the junction contained 3 bases not matched to a gene. Per the germline V gene, CDR1 is MNHEY and CDR2 is SMNVEV (reference sequence). CDR3 protein: CASSLYGGRAYEQYF. The CDR3 DNA reads TGTGCCAGCAGTTTATACGGCGGGAGGGCCTACGAGCAGTACTTC.

The chain uses TRBV7-8 and TRBJ2-7, with D maybe TRBD2 (6 bases). The V end lost 5 bases, the J end lost 2 bases, and 13 bases lay between the germline ends. The CDR3 runs to 14 residues. Germline V gene sequence: CDR1 SGHVS, CDR2 FQNEAQ. In nucleotides, the CDR3 is TGTGCCAGCAGCCCTAGCGTTAATACCTACGAGCAGTACTTC. Translated: CASSPSVNTYEQYF.

This clone has only a few counts. The chain couples TRBV11-2 to TRBJ2-7; 9 bases align to TRBD2. CDR3 length: 16 residues. Trimming cost V 1 base and J 3 bases; bases outside gene matches: 7. Germline CDR1 SGHAT, CDR2 FQNNGV. CDR3 in DNA: TGTGCCAGCAGCTTAGCGGTGAAAGCGGGAGGCTACGAGCAGTACTTC. Translating it yields CASSLAVKAGGYEQYF.